This T cell receptor (beta chain) was sequenced in a study of TIL therapy for anti-PD-1-resistant metastatic lung cancer. The time point was: pre-treatment sample, taken before nivolumab and TIL therapy. Trimming took off 2 bases at V and 0 bases at J, with 7 bases between the two ends. The CDR3 sequence is 14 residues long. CDR1 and CDR2 (germline): SNHLY, FYNNEI. The immunoSEQ assay was v3. Sequencing used immunoSEQ multiplex PCR; TCRdb keeps in-frame clones, though not all of them. The table records about 21,000 clones, around 81% of them present only once. This sequence joins TRBV2 and TRBJ1-2; D is unresolved. The material was blood, obtained at baseline. The clonotype comes from a person between 25 and 80 years old with non-small cell lung cancer. The CDR3 sequence: CASSERQTNYGYTF. The CDR3 DNA reads as TGTGCCAGCAGTGAAAGGCAGACTAACTATGGCTACACCTTC. Complete variable domain (other parts from reference TRBV2 and TRBJ1-2): EPEVTQTPSHQVTQMGQEVILRCVPISNHLYFYWYRQILGQKVEFLVSFYNNEISEKSEIFDDQFSVERPDGSNFTLKIRSTKLEDSAMYFCASSERQTNYGYTFGSGTRLTVV.